This T cell receptor beta chain comes out of a study of glioma-infiltrating T cells. Looking at the study overall: Before surgery, glioma patients received dexamethasone for at most six days. Blood libraries targeted roughly 4.5- to 11-fold coverage of some 980,000 T cells. Study findings and constraints: A blood CDR3 motif signature was depleted in highly divergent patients.

The CDR3 spans 13 residues. CDR1 and CDR2 from the germline V gene are LNHNV and YYDKDF (reference sequence). The iRepertoire nested amplicon-rescue multiplex PCR amplified TCR alpha and beta CDR3s from RNA. Tissue mRNA or PBMC total RNA, roughly 100-400 ng, went into one-step reverse transcription and amplification. MiXCR was run by TCRdb on the multiplex PCR reads, yielding one entry per CDR3 protein. The sample lists more than 300,000 distinct CDR3 sequences, 41% seen once, with more than 10% in the top ten. Concerning this clonotype: Its specificity is unknown. At one boundary the junction diverges from the germline segment, which might be a read error.

What was sequenced was glioma tissue, nonneoplastic brain tissue, or PBMCs (not recorded which). This receptor was identified in a human donor with low-grade glioma or glioblastoma, undergoing nonglioma brain surgery, or in good health (not recorded which). V usage is TRBV15 and J usage is TRBJ2-3; the D is unclear. CDR3 in DNA: TGTGCCACCAGCAGAGATACCGGAGATACGCAGTCTTTT. Its translation is CATSRDTGDTQSF.